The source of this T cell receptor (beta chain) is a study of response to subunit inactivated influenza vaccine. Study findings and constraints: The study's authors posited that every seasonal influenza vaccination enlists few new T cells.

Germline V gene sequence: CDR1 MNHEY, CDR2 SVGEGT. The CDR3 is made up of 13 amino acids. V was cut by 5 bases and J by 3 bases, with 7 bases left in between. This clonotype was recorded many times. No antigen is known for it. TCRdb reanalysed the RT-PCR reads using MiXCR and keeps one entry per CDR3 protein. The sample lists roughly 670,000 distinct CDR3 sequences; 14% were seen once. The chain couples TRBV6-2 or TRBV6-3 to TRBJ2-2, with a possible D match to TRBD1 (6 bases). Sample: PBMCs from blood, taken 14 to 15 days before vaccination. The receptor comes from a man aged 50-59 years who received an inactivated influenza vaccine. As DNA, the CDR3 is TGTGCCAGCAGTCGACAGGACACCGGGGAGCTGTTTTTT. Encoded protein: CASSRQDTGELFF.